Following are 14 T cell receptor beta chains from one sample sequenced in a study of OX40 agonist ivuxolimab in advanced cancers. Some clones are missing from TCRdb's copy, which holds only in-frame ones; the method was immunoSEQ multiplex PCR. The sample lists almost 70,000 clones; approximately 90% were seen once. The specimen comprised CD4+ or CD8+ T cells sorted from blood, sampled in a trial of the OX40 agonist ivuxolimab. The source of these receptors is an adult with an advanced solid tumor such as melanoma, head and neck, liver or kidney cancer.

V usage is TRBV30 and J usage is TRBJ2-2; no firm D call. CDR3 length: 12 residues. V was clipped by 2 bases and J by 4 bases, with 5 bases between them. Germline V gene data show CDR1 as GTSNPN and CDR2 as SVGIG (reference sequence). The CDR3 is CAWSQRTGELFF. The CDR3 DNA reads as TGTGCCTGGAGTCAGCGCACCGGGGAGCTGTTTTTT.

The chain links TRBV28 to TRBJ2-7, with D uncertain. Trimming stripped 5 bases from V and 4 bases from J, with 6 bases between. The CDR3 runs to 11 residues. CDR1 is MDHEN and CDR2 is SYDVKM in the germline V gene. CDR3 sequence (DNA): TGTGCCAGCAGTACAAAATACGAGCAGTACTTC. Translation gives CASSTKYEQYF. Full variable domain (rest looked up from reference TRBV28 and TRBJ2-7): DVKVTQSSRYLVKRTGEKVFLECVQDMDHENMFWYRQDPGLGLRLIYFSYDVKMKEKGDIPEGYSVSREKKERFSLILESASTNQTSMYLCASSTKYEQYFGPGTRLTVT.

The rearrangement joins TRBV11-3 to TRBJ1-4; D is perhaps TRBD1 (5 bases). V was trimmed by 3 bases and J by 10 bases, leaving 18 bases between them. This CDR3 has 15 amino acids. CDR1 is SGHNT, CDR2 YENEEA, per germline. The CDR3 nucleotides read TGTGCCAGCAGCTTGGCACAGGAGGTGTCTGCAAAACTGTTTTTT. Protein: CASSLAQEVSAKLFF.

The chain uses TRBV2 and TRBJ1-2; 10 positions match TRBD1. Germline V lookup: CDR1 SNHLY, CDR2 FYNNEI. The CDR3 extends over 14 amino acids. Trimming removed 5 bases from V and 9 bases from J; junction bases left unmatched: 9. Here the CDR3 reads CASSTQGQGGRYTF. DNA for the CDR3: TGTGCCAGCAGTACCCAAGGACAGGGGGGACGCTACACCTTC.

This clone is a singleton in its sample. In DNA form, the CDR3 reads TGTGCCAGCAGCTCGACTAGAGCGCGGGAGACCCAGTACTTC. This encodes CASSSTRARETQYF. V is TRBV5-5 and J is TRBJ2-5, with a weak D call TRBD2 (6 bases). The length of the CDR3 is 14 residues. CDR1 is SGHKS, CDR2 YYEKEE, per germline (reference sequence). The V end lost 3 bases, the J end lost 5 bases, and 14 bases lay between the germline ends.

This chain uses TRBV5-1 with TRBJ1-6, with 7 positions matching TRBD1. V lost 5 bases and J lost 6; bases outside the gene matches: 8. Per the germline V gene, CDR1 is SGHRS and CDR2 is YFSETQ. The CDR3 loop spans 15 amino acids. The CDR3 DNA sequence: TGCGCCAGCAGATTATCGGGACAGCCTAATTCACCCCTCCACTTT. This gives the protein CASRLSGQPNSPLHF.

The gene calls are TRBV5-5 and TRBJ2-4, with 7 bases aligning to TRBD1. Germline CDR1 SGHKS, CDR2 YYEKEE (reference sequence). Trimming at V came to 4 bases and at J to 4 bases, leaving 2 bases not matched to a gene. The CDR3 has 13 amino acids. The chain's CDR3 is CASSGTDKNIQYF. The DNA for the CDR3 is TGTGCCAGCAGCGGGACAGATAAAAACATTCAGTACTTC.

The rearrangement links TRBV7-9 to TRBJ1-2; weak D call: TRBD1 (5 bases). The CDR3 sequence is 14 residues long. Trimming left V 3 bases short and J 7 bases short, with 15 bases between. CDR1 is SEHNR, CDR2 FQNEAQ, per germline (reference sequence). CDR3 sequence reads: CASSLSVGGAGYTF. The DNA for the CDR3 is TGTGCCAGCAGCTTGAGTGTGGGAGGGGCTGGCTACACCTTC.

This clone has a single count. The rearrangement joins TRBV28 to TRBJ2-1; TRBD2 might be the D (6 bases). This CDR3 is built from 16 residues. In germline, CDR1 is MDHEN, CDR2 SYDVKM. Trimming left V 8 bases short and J 0 bases short, with 17 bases between. The CDR3 DNA reads TGTGCCAGCTTACTCGGGGGTTTAACCTCCTACAATGAGCAGTTCTTC. This gives the protein CASLLGGLTSYNEQFF.

The chain couples TRBV7-6 to TRBJ2-2, with TRBD2 identical over 8 bases. V was clipped by 5 bases and J by 5 bases; unmatched bases: 10. The CDR3 is 16 residues long. Germline V gene data show CDR1 as SGHVS and CDR2 as FNYEAQ. CDR3 loop: CASSTLSGGATGELFF. CDR3 bases: TGTGCCAGCAGCACCCTCTCCGGGGGGGCTACCGGGGAGCTGTTTTTT.

The gene calls are TRBV11-3 and TRBJ2-5; D gene uncertain. The CDR3 is made up of 13 amino acids. CDR1 SGHNT and CDR2 YENEEA come from the germline V gene. V gave up 3 bases and J gave up 3 bases, with 8 bases separating them. The CDR3 region is CASSLKQKETQYF. The CDR3 DNA reads TGTGCCAGCAGCTTGAAACAGAAAGAGACCCAGTACTTC.

The chain has TRBV7-9 and TRBJ1-1; D is unclear. Trimming removed 5 bases at V and 0 bases at J, with 13 bases between. Germline values: CDR1 SEHNR, CDR2 FQNEAQ (reference sequence). This CDR3 is 15 amino acids long. This CDR3 is CASSPARAMNTEAFF. The CDR3 DNA reads TGTGCCAGCAGCCCGGCCCGGGCCATGAACACTGAAGCTTTCTTT.

This chain connects TRBV9 to TRBJ2-2, with 9 nucleotides matching TRBD2. This CDR3 has 16 amino acids. V lost 2 bases, J lost 5 bases, and 7 bases stayed unmatched. Per the germline V gene, CDR1 is SGDLS and CDR2 is YYNGEE. CDR3 region: CASSVLAGSRTGELFF. In DNA form, the CDR3 reads TGTGCCAGCAGCGTCCTAGCGGGGAGTAGGACCGGGGAGCTGTTTTTT.

The chain joins TRBV5-1 to TRBJ2-1; 8 positions match TRBD2. The length of the CDR3 is 14 residues. Trimming cost V 2 bases and J 7 bases; bases outside gene matches: 5. Germline CDR1 and CDR2: SGHRS and YFSETQ. The CDR3 coding sequence is TGCGCCAGCAGCTTTAATAGCGGGGAAAATGAGCAGTTCTTC. Amino acid sequence: CASSFNSGENEQFF. The complete variable domain, with remaining parts taken from reference TRBV5-1 and TRBJ2-1, reads KAGVTQTPRYLIKTRGQQVTLSCSPISGHRSVSWYQQTPGQGLQFLFEYFSETQRNKGNFPGRFSGRQFSNSRSEMNVSTLELGDSALYLCASSFNSGENEQFFGPGTRLTVL.